Listed here are 32 T cell receptor beta chains from one sample, sequenced in a study of T-cell reconstitution after alpha-beta-depleted transplantation in children. Construction of the TCRbeta library involved unique molecular identifiers. TCRdb processed the PCR reads anew with MiXCR; each CDR3 protein has one entry. Here the sample spans around 240,000 distinct CDR3 sequences, roughly a tenth being singletons. Sequenced material: PBMCs from the stem cell graft donor, taken from the stem cell graft. The origin of the receptors is a human donor who donated a stem cell graft to a child with SCID.

This clonotype was counted many times. V and J are TRBV6-5 and TRBJ1-4; no firm D call. The CDR3 consists of 16 residues. Deletions cut 0 bases from V and 0 bases from J, with 8 bases between. Germline V gives CDR1 MNHEY, CDR2 SVGAGI. CDR3 residues: CASSYSAAATNEKLFF. The CDR3 DNA reads as TGTGCCAGCAGTTACTCGGCAGCTGCAACTAATGAAAAACTGTTTTTT.

This clonotype was seen repeatedly, ten times or more. J is TRBJ2-3 and V is TRBV7-2; D unresolved. This CDR3 region has 13 residues. Looked up from germline, CDR1 is SGHTA and CDR2 is FQGNSA. V gave up 0 bases and J gave up 6 bases, with 7 bases separating them. The CDR3 nucleotides read TGTGCCAGCAGCTTAGCCCTAACGGATACGCAGTATTTT. This sequence encodes CASSLALTDTQYF.

Ten or more counts support this clonotype. The chain is built from TRBV14 and TRBJ2-1; D unresolved. CDR1 SGHDN and CDR2 FVKESK come from the germline V gene. With 4 bases removed from V and 6 bases from J, the gap between germline ends came to 13 bases. CDR3 length: 14 amino acids. This chain's CDR3 is CASSPILSRNEQFF. The CDR3 DNA is TGTGCCAGCAGCCCCATCCTTTCCCGCAATGAGCAGTTCTTC.

This clonotype has a count of ten or more. This chain uses TRBV5-1 with TRBJ2-1; 7 nucleotides line up with TRBD1. This CDR3 region has 17 residues. The trim removed 0 bases at V and 2 bases at J, leaving 8 bases unmatched. Germline V gene lookup returns CDR1 SGHRS and CDR2 YFSETQ. Here the CDR3 reads CASSLALTGNTYNEQFF. The CDR3 nucleotides read TGCGCCAGCAGCTTGGCCTTGACAGGGAACACCTACAATGAGCAGTTCTTC.

This clonotype was observed at least ten times. The chain uses TRBV24-1 and TRBJ2-3; no reliable D call. The CDR3 contains 15 residues. The V gene lost 3 bases and the J gene lost 1 base, with 10 bases spanning the gap. Per the germline V gene, CDR1 is KGHDR and CDR2 is SFDVKD. CDR3 amino acids: CATSDRSHRTDTQYF. The DNA of the CDR3 is TGTGCCACCAGTGATCGCTCTCACCGCACAGATACGCAGTATTTT.

This clonotype was seen ten or more times. The chain uses TRBV29-1 and TRBJ1-2, with D possibly matching TRBD1 (5 bases). The V gene lost 6 bases and the J gene lost 9 bases, with 20 bases spanning the gap. Looked up from germline, CDR1 is SQVTM and CDR2 is ANQGSEA. The CDR3 length is 13 residues. CDR3 protein: CSVDGRGLGSYTF. CDR3 DNA: TGCAGCGTGGATGGTAGGGGATTGGGTAGCTACACCTTC. The full variable domain, its missing parts supplied by reference TRBV29-1 and TRBJ1-2, is SAVISQKPSRDICQRGTSLTIQCQVDSQVTMMFWYRQQPGQSLTLIATANQGSEATYESGFVIDKFPISRPNLTFSTLTVSNMSPEDSSIYLCSVDGRGLGSYTFGSGTRLTVV.

The chain employs TRBV20-1 and TRBJ2-3; the D is unclear. V lost 4 bases, J lost 6 bases, and 14 bases lay in between. CDR3 length: 13 residues. Germline V gene lookup returns CDR1 DFQATT and CDR2 SNEGSKA (reference sequence). The CDR3 nucleotides read TGCAGTGCTACAAGTCCTGATGGTGATACGCAGTATTTT. It encodes CSATSPDGDTQYF.

There are many counts of this clonotype. The CDR3 DNA follows: TGCGCCAGCAGCTTGGCCGCCAATGAGCAGTTCTTC. Protein product: CASSLAANEQFF. The J gene is TRBJ2-1, the V gene TRBV5-1; D not certain. V lost 0 bases and J 6 bases, leaving 4 bases between the germline ends. This CDR3 is 12 amino acids long. Germline lookup yields CDR1 SGHRS and CDR2 YFSETQ.

There are many counts of this clonotype. J is TRBJ2-2 and V is TRBV5-1; D may be TRBD2 (5 bases). The CDR3 spans 15 residues. The V gene lost 4 bases and the J gene lost 5 bases, with 15 bases spanning the gap. Per germline, CDR1 SGHRS and CDR2 YFSETQ. CDR3 residues: CASSAGPEGTGELFF. The CDR3 DNA sequence: TGCGCCAGCAGCGCCGGCCCCGAGGGAACCGGGGAGCTGTTTTTT.

This clonotype was counted ten times or more. This chain uses TRBV7-9 with TRBJ1-1; D might be TRBD1 (5 bases). Trimming left V 6 bases short and J 0 bases short, with 20 bases between. Germline values: CDR1 SEHNR, CDR2 FQNEAQ (reference sequence). This CDR3 contains 17 residues. CDR3 amino acids: CASRATRMGPMNTEAFF. The CDR3 nucleotides are TGTGCCAGCAGGGCTACAAGGATGGGACCGATGAACACTGAAGCTTTCTTT.

This clonotype was picked up many times. The chain has TRBV5-1 and TRBJ2-3; D is uncertain. V lost 5 bases to trimming and J lost 3 bases, with 19 bases between them. Germline V gene lookup returns CDR1 SGHRS and CDR2 YFSETQ. The CDR3 has 16 residues. For the CDR3, the DNA is TGCGCCAGCAGTTACCCCGCAGGTGGACCGACAGATACGCAGTATTTT. It specifies CASSYPAGGPTDTQYF.

This clonotype was observed at least ten times. V and J are TRBV20-1 and TRBJ2-7; unclear D gene. The CDR3 has 14 residues. Germline assignment: CDR1 DFQATT and CDR2 SNEGSKA (reference sequence). With 6 bases removed from V and 2 bases from J, the gap between germline ends came to 17 bases. The CDR3 reads CSALALSKTYEQYF. In DNA form, the CDR3 reads TGCAGTGCCCTCGCCCTCTCCAAGACCTACGAGCAGTACTTC.

The sample holds many counts of this clonotype. V is TRBV5-1 and J is TRBJ2-1; possibly TRBD2 for D (6 bases). The CDR3 has 14 amino acids. V was shortened by 1 base and J by 5 bases, with 10 bases between the two germline ends. The germline CDR1 and CDR2 sequences are SGHRS and YFSETQ. In DNA, the CDR3 is TGCGCCAGCAGCTTGTACTCTAGCGACAATGAGCAGTTCTTC. Its translation: CASSLYSSDNEQFF.

With regard to this clonotype: This may come from a read error, since a much larger clone is one base off. The V call is TRBV20-1, the J call TRBJ2-1; a weak D match, TRBD1 (6 bases). Germline lookup yields CDR1 DFQATT and CDR2 SNEGSKA (reference sequence). V was pared by 7 bases and J by 0 bases, with 16 bases between. The length of the CDR3 is 15 residues. Here the CDR3 reads CSVVDRSFSYNEQFF. Here the CDR3 DNA reads TGCAGTGTGGTTGACAGGAGCTTCTCCTACAATGAGCAGTTCTTC.

This clonotype has more than one count but fewer than ten. The genes are TRBV5-1 and TRBJ1-1; D not certain. The germline V gene has CDR1 SGHRS and CDR2 YFSETQ. Trimming stripped 2 bases from V and 0 bases from J, with 8 bases between. This CDR3 contains 14 residues. The CDR3 protein is CASSFGPMNTEAFF. The DNA of the CDR3 is TGCGCCAGCAGCTTCGGACCGATGAACACTGAAGCTTTCTTT.

This clonotype has ten or more counts. The genes are TRBV18 and TRBJ1-5, with D unresolved. The germline CDR1 and CDR2 sequences are KGHSH and LQKENI. The germline V and J ends were trimmed by 3 bases and 2 bases, with 8 bases remaining between them. This CDR3 has 14 amino acids. CDR3 sequence reads: CASSPGTGNQPQHF. The CDR3 DNA follows: TGTGCCAGCTCACCCGGAACGGGCAATCAGCCCCAGCATTTT.

This clonotype was detected many times. J is TRBJ2-5 and V is TRBV12-3 or TRBV12-4, with TRBD2 matching 9 bases. Unmatched junction bases numbered 3, after V lost 6 bases and J lost 1 base. The CDR3 is 14 residues long. CDR3 region: CASRILAGQETQYF. The CDR3 DNA reads TGTGCCAGCAGGATACTAGCGGGCCAAGAGACCCAGTACTTC.

Turning to this clonotype: This clone may be a read error of a much larger clone one base away. The V gene is TRBV5-5, the J gene TRBJ1-1; D is uncertain. Looked up from germline, CDR1 is SGHKS and CDR2 is YYEKEE (reference sequence). This CDR3 is built from 15 residues. V was pared by 4 bases and J by 7 bases, with 20 bases between. The CDR3 here is CASSRTPESTYEAFF. The CDR3 nucleotides read TGTGCCAGCAGCAGGACCCCGGAGTCAACCTATGAAGCTTTCTTT. Full variable domain (outside the CDR3, taken from reference TRBV5-5 and TRBJ1-1): DAGVTQSPTHLIKTRGQQVTLRCSPISGHKSVSWYQQVLGQGPQFIFQYYEKEERGRGNFPDRFSARQFPNYSSELNVNALLLGDSALYLCASSRTPESTYEAFFGQGTRLTVV.

The genes are TRBV20-1 and TRBJ1-1; D ambiguous. Germline lookup yields CDR1 DFQATT and CDR2 SNEGSKA (reference sequence). Trimming removed 0 bases from V and 4 bases from J, with 6 bases in between. This CDR3 contains 12 residues. The CDR3 nucleotides read TGCAGTGCTAGAGATCTAGGCACTGAAGCTTTCTTT. Protein: CSARDLGTEAFF.

Note on this clonotype: A junction boundary mismatches the germline segment, possibly from a read error. The V call is TRBV10-3, the J call TRBJ2-3, with 8 positions matching TRBD2. CDR1 ENHRY and CDR2 SYGVKD come from the germline V gene. This CDR3 contains 15 residues. CDR3 in DNA: TGTGTCATCAGCCTCCGGGAGGGGCAGGGGGATACGCAGTATTTT. The encoded protein is CVISLREGQGDTQYF.

There are many counts of this clonotype. The V call is TRBV7-9, the J call TRBJ1-2; perhaps TRBD1 as D (5 bases). Between the trimmed V and J ends, which lost 6 bases and 3 bases, there was a span of 14 bases. The CDR3 length is 14 residues. In germline, CDR1 is SEHNR, CDR2 FQNEAQ (reference sequence). The CDR3, as DNA: TGTGCCAGCAGTCCCTGGGGCTTAGACTATGGCTACACCTTC. Its protein product is CASSPWGLDYGYTF.

Worth noting for this clonotype: The junction departs from germline at one end; a sequencing error may be responsible. CDR3 in DNA: TGCTGTGCTAGAGATAGCCGAGGCAGGGGCAATCAGCCCCAGCATTTT. The encoded protein is CCARDSRGRGNQPQHF. The chain employs TRBV20-1 and TRBJ1-5; weak D call: TRBD1 (5 bases). The CDR3 is 16 amino acids. Germline CDR1 reads DFQATT; CDR2 reads SNEGSKA (reference sequence).

The chain couples TRBV18 to TRBJ2-1; TRBD2 might be the D (5 bases). Germline assignment: CDR1 KGHSH and CDR2 LQKENI. This CDR3 is built from 16 residues. V gave up 6 bases and J gave up 0 bases, with 15 bases separating them. CDR3 sequence (DNA): TGTGCCAGCTCGTCGGAAGCGGCTAGCTCCTACAATGAGCAGTTCTTC. Its translation: CASSSEAASSYNEQFF.

This clonotype was recorded a few times. V gene TRBV3-1 combines with J gene TRBJ1-1; 7 bases match TRBD1. V was clipped by 11 bases and J by 0 bases; unmatched bases: 21. This CDR3 has 18 amino acids. Germline V gene data show CDR1 as LGHDT and CDR2 as YNNKEL (reference sequence). The CDR3 coding sequence is TGTGCCTTCAGCCGCCGCCGGCAGGGGGTCTATATGAACACTGAAGCTTTCTTT. Protein: CAFSRRRQGVYMNTEAFF.

This clonotype was observed at least ten times. This sequence joins TRBV5-5 and TRBJ1-3; weak D call: TRBD1 (6 bases). The ends were cut back, 0 bases at V and 3 bases at J, with 10 bases in the middle. CDR3 length: 15 residues. Germline V gene lookup returns CDR1 SGHKS and CDR2 YYEKEE (reference sequence). CDR3 region: CASSLGTGYGNTIYF. CDR3 coding DNA: TGTGCCAGCAGCTTGGGTACAGGGTATGGAAACACCATATATTTT.

This clonotype was seen repeatedly, ten times or more. The J gene is TRBJ1-1, the V gene TRBV20-1; D call uncertain. Trimming removed 0 bases at V and 0 bases at J, with 8 bases between. CDR1 DFQATT and CDR2 SNEGSKA come from the germline V gene (reference sequence). There are 14 residues in the CDR3. The CDR3, as DNA: TGCAGTGCTAGAGATTTCACGGTGAACACTGAAGCTTTCTTT. Translating gives CSARDFTVNTEAFF.

Remarks on this clonotype: One end of the junction does not line up with germline, which may come from a read error. This chain uses TRBV5-6 with TRBJ1-1; D is unresolved. Looked up from germline, CDR1 is SGHDT and CDR2 is YYEEEE. The CDR3 contains 14 residues. The CDR3 DNA reads TGTGCCGGCAGCTTGTCGGTAAATAACACTGAAGCTTTCTTT. Translated: CAGSLSVNNTEAFF.

This clonotype was detected many times. This chain links TRBV24-1 with TRBJ2-7; maybe TRBD2 (5 bases). Between the trimmed V and J ends, which lost 2 bases and 6 bases, there was a span of 10 bases. The V gene's germline CDR1 is KGHDR and CDR2 SFDVKD. The CDR3 has 13 amino acids. The CDR3 bases are TGTGCCACCAGTGATTCGGGAAGAGGCGAGCAGTACTTC. Translating it yields CATSDSGRGEQYF.

In this sample, this clonotype turned up many times. The chain carries TRBV20-1 and TRBJ1-5; D is unresolved. The CDR3 covers 13 residues. Germline values: CDR1 DFQATT, CDR2 SNEGSKA (reference sequence). The V end was cut by 6 bases, the J end by 0 bases, with 9 bases between. The DNA for the CDR3 is TGCAGTGCCAAGGGCGGTAGCAATCAGCCCCAGCATTTT. Its translation: CSAKGGSNQPQHF.

This clonotype was seen a few times. The chain uses TRBV20-1 and TRBJ2-7; D could derive from TRBD1 or TRBD2 (5 bases each). The CDR3 length is 17 residues. V was clipped by 3 bases and J by 3 bases, with 24 bases between them. Germline loops: CDR1 DFQATT, CDR2 SNEGSKA (reference sequence). The CDR3 DNA reads TGCAGTGCTAGGGGGCAGGGAGCTATTACTAAGGGCTACGAGCAGTACTTC. Its protein product is CSARGQGAITKGYEQYF.

This clonotype showed up many times. The V call is TRBV4-1, the J call TRBJ1-2; TRBD1 is a possible D gene (6 bases). In germline, CDR1 is MGHRA, CDR2 YSYEKL. With 5 bases removed from V and 8 bases from J, the gap between germline ends came to 15 bases. The CDR3 totals 13 residues. This CDR3 is CASSYRVMRGYTF. As DNA, the CDR3 is TGCGCCAGCAGCTACAGGGTCATGAGGGGCTACACCTTC.

This clonotype was recorded many times. This rearrangement joins TRBV5-5 to TRBJ2-5; 9 bases map to TRBD1. Germline CDR1 and CDR2: SGHKS and YYEKEE (reference sequence). Trimming cost V 0 bases and J 4 bases; bases outside gene matches: 13. The CDR3 is 18 amino acids. CDR3 bases: TGTGCCAGCAGCTTGGGGATCCAACAGGGGGCCTCTCGAGAGACCCAGTACTTC. Protein: CASSLGIQQGASRETQYF. The variable domain in full, completed from reference TRBV5-5 and TRBJ2-5, reads DAGVTQSPTHLIKTRGQQVTLRCSPISGHKSVSWYQQVLGQGPQFIFQYYEKEERGRGNFPDRFSARQFPNYSSELNVNALLLGDSALYLCASSLGIQQGASRETQYFGPGTRLLVL.